Listed below are T cell receptor beta chains from one sample, sequenced in a study of memory CD4+ T cells and cytomegalovirus serostatus. TCRdb's copy holds only in-frame clones and misses some; the assay was immunoSEQ multiplex PCR. The data hold 35,000 to 45,000 clones, with approximately 81% observed a single time. The material sequenced was memory CD4+ T cells from blood. The receptor set was obtained from an adult in good health and CMV-seronegative. The CDR3 runs from the conserved cysteine through the conserved F or W. Each record gives: D gene, clone size, V gene, J gene, CDR3 DNA, CDR3 protein. A D gene is named only where the DNA matches it firmly. Clone size is shown for a subset of rows, as once, few, many or a class of expanded clone.

d_gene: .; abundance: .; v_gene: TRBV5-1; j_gene: TRBJ1-2; CDR3nt: TGCGCCAGCAGCTTGGAGTCGTATGGCTACACCTTC; CDR3aa: CASSLESYGYTF
d_gene: .; abundance: .; v_gene: TRBV19; j_gene: TRBJ1-2; CDR3nt: TGTGCCAGTAGGTCGGCAGGGGCCTCTCGGGGCTACACCTTC; CDR3aa: CASRSAGASRGYTF
d_gene: .; abundance: .; v_gene: TRBV9; j_gene: TRBJ2-3; CDR3nt: TGTGCCAGCAGCGTAGGGGGCGGTCTTCCTAGCACAGATACGCAGTATTTT; CDR3aa: CASSVGGGLPSTDTQYF
d_gene: .; abundance: few; v_gene: TRBV2; j_gene: TRBJ1-5; CDR3nt: TGTGCCAGCAGTGAAGAGGGAAGCGGGCAGCCCCAGCATTTT; CDR3aa: CASSEEGSGQPQHF
d_gene: .; abundance: .; v_gene: TRBV7-4; j_gene: TRBJ2-3; CDR3nt: TGTGCCAGCAGCCTGCCCCCCACAGATACGCAGTATTTT; CDR3aa: CASSLPPTDTQYF
d_gene: TRBD2; abundance: once; v_gene: TRBV5-1; j_gene: TRBJ2-3; CDR3nt: TGCGCCAGCAGCTTGGAAAGCCGGGGGGGCACAGATACGCAGTATTTT; CDR3aa: CASSLESRGGTDTQYF
d_gene: .; abundance: .; v_gene: TRBV19; j_gene: TRBJ2-3; CDR3nt: TGTGCCAGTAGTCCTTCAGACTACACAGATACGCAGTATTTT; CDR3aa: CASSPSDYTDTQYF
d_gene: TRBD2; abundance: .; v_gene: TRBV29-1; j_gene: TRBJ2-1; CDR3nt: TGCAGCACGCGGGGGGGTCGGCGGGACATGACCTACAATGAGCAGTTCTTC; CDR3aa: CSTRGGRRDMTYNEQFF
d_gene: TRBD2; abundance: .; v_gene: TRBV11-2; j_gene: TRBJ2-2; CDR3nt: TGTGCCAGCAGCTCACTAGCGGGAGTGTTCCCCGGGGAGCTGTTTTTT; CDR3aa: CASSSLAGVFPGELFF
d_gene: .; abundance: few; v_gene: TRBV7-9; j_gene: TRBJ2-2; CDR3nt: TGTGCCAGCAGCCCGGCCGATGGGGAGCTGTTTTTT; CDR3aa: CASSPADGELFF
d_gene: .; abundance: .; v_gene: TRBV5-1; j_gene: TRBJ1-2; CDR3nt: TGCGCCAGCAGCTTGGATCTGGGCACCTCGGTATATGGCTACACCTTC; CDR3aa: CASSLDLGTSVYGYTF
d_gene: .; abundance: few; v_gene: TRBV30; j_gene: TRBJ2-3; CDR3nt: TGTGCCTGGAGTGTCGGGGACCTACGAAGCACAGATACGCAGTATTTT; CDR3aa: CAWSVGDLRSTDTQYF
d_gene: .; abundance: .; v_gene: TRBV30; j_gene: TRBJ1-1; CDR3nt: TGTGCCTGGAGTGTACTTAACAGAAACACTGAAGCTTTCTTT; CDR3aa: CAWSVLNRNTEAFF
d_gene: .; abundance: .; v_gene: TRBV6-6; j_gene: TRBJ1-6; CDR3nt: TGTGCCAGCAGTTACTCACTGGGACCTGGGGATTCACCCCTCCACTTT; CDR3aa: CASSYSLGPGDSPLHF
d_gene: .; abundance: .; v_gene: TRBV9; j_gene: TRBJ2-5; CDR3nt: TGTGCCAGCAGCGTAGAGAGGGACGAGACCCAGTACTTC; CDR3aa: CASSVERDETQYF
d_gene: TRBD1; abundance: .; v_gene: TRBV7-9; j_gene: TRBJ2-2; CDR3nt: TGTGCCAGCAGCTTGGGGACAGGGGGCTTAACCGGGGAGCTGTTTTTT; CDR3aa: CASSLGTGGLTGELFF
d_gene: .; abundance: medium-sized; v_gene: TRBV6-1; j_gene: TRBJ2-7; CDR3nt: TGTGCCAGCAGTGAAGAGGGTCCCACCTACGAGCAGTACTTC; CDR3aa: CASSEEGPTYEQYF
d_gene: .; abundance: .; v_gene: TRBV7-3; j_gene: TRBJ1-1; CDR3nt: TGTGCCAGCAGCACAATGGGACTGACGAACACTGAAGCTTTCTTT; CDR3aa: CASSTMGLTNTEAFF
d_gene: .; abundance: .; v_gene: TRBV11-2; j_gene: TRBJ2-1; CDR3nt: TGTGCCAGCAACCAGAGAGGGGTATCCTACAATGAGCAGTTCTTC; CDR3aa: CASNQRGVSYNEQFF
d_gene: .; abundance: .; v_gene: TRBV19; j_gene: TRBJ2-2; CDR3nt: TGTGCCAGTAGTCTCGACACCGGGGAGCTGTTTTTT; CDR3aa: CASSLDTGELFF
d_gene: .; abundance: .; v_gene: TRBV2; j_gene: TRBJ2-7; CDR3nt: TGTGCCAGCAGTGCGGGGATCGAGCAGTACTTC; CDR3aa: CASSAGIEQYF
d_gene: .; abundance: few; v_gene: TRBV6-5; j_gene: TRBJ1-5; CDR3nt: TGTGCCAGCAAAAATCGGGGCGGCAAGGGGCCCCAGCATTTT; CDR3aa: CASKNRGGKGPQHF
d_gene: .; abundance: .; v_gene: TRBV2; j_gene: TRBJ2-5; CDR3nt: TGTGCCAGCAGTGCAACCCGTTGGGAGACCCAGTACTTC; CDR3aa: CASSATRWETQYF
d_gene: .; abundance: once; v_gene: TRBV7-2; j_gene: TRBJ2-5; CDR3nt: TGTGCCAGCATAGAGCAAGAGACCCAGTACTTC; CDR3aa: CASIEQETQYF
d_gene: .; abundance: once; v_gene: TRBV20-1; j_gene: TRBJ1-2; CDR3nt: TGCAGTGTTCTCAAGGGGGGTGGCTACACCTTC; CDR3aa: CSVLKGGGYTF
d_gene: TRBD2; abundance: .; v_gene: TRBV5-1; j_gene: TRBJ2-1; CDR3nt: TGCGCCAGCAGCTTGCAGCGGGAGAGGAACAATGAGCAGTTCTTC; CDR3aa: CASSLQRERNNEQFF
d_gene: .; abundance: few; v_gene: TRBV19; j_gene: TRBJ1-3; CDR3nt: TGTGCCAGTAGCCGGGACCGCTCTGGAAACACCATATATTTT; CDR3aa: CASSRDRSGNTIYF
d_gene: .; abundance: .; v_gene: TRBV7-2; j_gene: TRBJ2-7; CDR3nt: TGTGCCAGCAGCTTAATCGGGACTCCTCTCGAGCAGTACTTC; CDR3aa: CASSLIGTPLEQYF
d_gene: .; abundance: medium-sized; v_gene: TRBV5-4; j_gene: TRBJ1-4; CDR3nt: TGTGCCAGCAGCTTGGAACCCAGTCGTAATGAAAAACTGTTTTTT; CDR3aa: CASSLEPSRNEKLFF
d_gene: TRBD2; abundance: .; v_gene: TRBV27; j_gene: TRBJ2-1; CDR3nt: TGTGCCAGCAGTTTACAGGGGACTAGCGGGAGAAAGGGGAAGGGCTACAATGAGCAGTTCTTC; CDR3aa: CASSLQGTSGRKGKGYNEQFF
d_gene: TRBD1; abundance: .; v_gene: TRBV6-6; j_gene: TRBJ1-2; CDR3nt: TGTGCCAGCAGTTACGAGACAGGGGTAGCTGGCTACACCTTC; CDR3aa: CASSYETGVAGYTF
d_gene: TRBD2; abundance: .; v_gene: TRBV5-1; j_gene: TRBJ2-1; CDR3nt: TGCGCCAGCAGCTCACCCCGACTAGCGGACACATTCCGAGGCTCCTACAATGAGCAGTTCTTC; CDR3aa: CASSSPRLADTFRGSYNEQFF
d_gene: TRBD2; abundance: .; v_gene: TRBV5-8; j_gene: TRBJ2-3; CDR3nt: TGTGCCAGCAGCTTCCTTACTAGCGGTACGCAGTATTTT; CDR3aa: CASSFLTSGTQYF
d_gene: .; abundance: .; v_gene: TRBV11-3; j_gene: TRBJ2-6; CDR3nt: TGTGCCAGCAGCTTAGATACCAACGTCCTGACTTTC; CDR3aa: CASSLDTNVLTF
d_gene: .; abundance: once; v_gene: TRBV7-9; j_gene: TRBJ2-7; CDR3nt: TGTGCCAGCAGCTTAGGATCGACAGTCTACGAGCAGTACTTC; CDR3aa: CASSLGSTVYEQYF
d_gene: TRBD2; abundance: .; v_gene: TRBV11-3; j_gene: TRBJ2-1; CDR3nt: TGTGCCAGCAGCTTTCTAGCGGGAGGACATGAGCAGTTCTTC; CDR3aa: CASSFLAGGHEQFF
d_gene: .; abundance: .; v_gene: TRBV7-9; j_gene: TRBJ2-3; CDR3nt: TGTGCCAGCAGGGTGACTCGTACAGATACGCAGTATTTT; CDR3aa: CASRVTRTDTQYF
d_gene: TRBD1; abundance: few; v_gene: TRBV4-1; j_gene: TRBJ1-2; CDR3nt: TGCGCCAGCAGCCACTTACAGGGGGTCAATGGCTACACCTTC; CDR3aa: CASSHLQGVNGYTF
d_gene: TRBD1; abundance: .; v_gene: TRBV10-3; j_gene: TRBJ2-7; CDR3nt: TGTGCCATCGGGGGACAGGGAGTTACCTACGAGCAGTACTTC; CDR3aa: CAIGGQGVTYEQYF
d_gene: .; abundance: .; v_gene: TRBV7-2; j_gene: TRBJ2-6; CDR3nt: TGTGCCAGCAGCCCCGACGGAAACTCTGGGGCCAACGTCCTGACTTTC; CDR3aa: CASSPDGNSGANVLTF
d_gene: .; abundance: .; v_gene: TRBV19; j_gene: TRBJ1-2; CDR3nt: TGTGCCAGTAGTACAGGATACGGCTACACCTTC; CDR3aa: CASSTGYGYTF
d_gene: TRBD1; abundance: few; v_gene: TRBV19; j_gene: TRBJ2-1; CDR3nt: TGTGCCAGTAGCCCGGACAGGGGACCCAATGAGCAGTTCTTC; CDR3aa: CASSPDRGPNEQFF
d_gene: TRBD1; abundance: few; v_gene: TRBV10-3; j_gene: TRBJ2-7; CDR3nt: TGTGCCATCAGTGGATATACCGGGACAGTCTACGAGCAGTACTTC; CDR3aa: CAISGYTGTVYEQYF
d_gene: TRBD1; abundance: .; v_gene: TRBV7-2; j_gene: TRBJ1-1; CDR3nt: TGTGCCAGCAGCTTCCGGGACAGTAAACTGAACACTGAAGCTTTCTTT; CDR3aa: CASSFRDSKLNTEAFF
d_gene: .; abundance: few; v_gene: TRBV5-4; j_gene: TRBJ1-2; CDR3nt: TGTGCCAGCAGCTTGGGAGGGGCGAGTGGCTACACCTTC; CDR3aa: CASSLGGASGYTF
d_gene: TRBD2; abundance: .; v_gene: TRBV5-5; j_gene: TRBJ2-7; CDR3nt: TGTGCCAGCAGCTATCAGACTAGCGGGGGGTTCTACGAGCAGTACTTC; CDR3aa: CASSYQTSGGFYEQYF
d_gene: TRBD2; abundance: .; v_gene: TRBV10-1; j_gene: TRBJ2-3; CDR3nt: TGCGCCAGCAGTGAGTCAGGTAGCGGGACTGCTTTGGATACGCAGTATTTT; CDR3aa: CASSESGSGTALDTQYF